The rows below give T cell receptor beta chains drawn from one sample of a study of shared clonotypes between healthy human individuals. The assay was immunoSEQ multiplex PCR, and TCRdb's table has in-frame clones only and misses some. The sample includes about 2.3 million clones, roughly 90% of them seen just once. Sequencing used naive CD4+ T cells from PBMCs. The receptors were gathered from a man younger than 35 in good health. Some clones in this sample may be carry-over from other donors' samples. The CDR3 runs from the conserved cysteine through the conserved F or W. D genes are given only for firm matches. Rows may omit the clone size; those that give it use once, few, many or a size class.

>TRBJ1-1|-|-|TRBV28
CASSSLRGVWGTEAFF
TGTGCCAGCAGTTCTCTTCGTGGGGTATGGGGCACTGAAGCTTTCTTT
>TRBJ2-1|-|TRBD2|TRBV5-1
CASSGLAGVGNEQFF
TGCGCCAGCAGCGGACTAGCGGGAGTAGGGAATGAGCAGTTCTTC
>TRBJ1-1|-|-|TRBV12-5
CASGLGSGAEAFF
TGTGCTAGTGGTTTGGGTTCGGGGGCTGAAGCTTTCTTT
>TRBJ2-2|-|TRBD1|TRBV7-2
CASSRNRGVTGELFF
TGTGCCAGCAGCCGAAACAGGGGGGTAACCGGGGAGCTGTTTTTT
>TRBJ2-3|-|TRBD2|TRBV29-1
CSVGLAGTDTQYF
TGCAGCGTTGGACTAGCGGGCACAGATACGCAGTATTTT
>TRBJ2-5|once|-|TRBV7-3
CASSPRGPSPQETQYF
TGTGCCAGCAGCCCCCGAGGGCCCTCGCCCCAAGAGACCCAGTACTTC
>TRBJ2-3|-|-|TRBV21-1
CASSMGRGRGDTQYF
TGTGCCAGCAGCATGGGCAGGGGGCGCGGAGATACGCAGTATTTT
>TRBJ2-7|-|-|TRBV6-5
CASSYSARAGYEQYF
TGTGCCAGCAGTTACTCTGCCCGGGCGGGCTACGAGCAGTACTTC
>TRBJ1-1|few|-|TRBV29-1
CSVEVAGSSTEAFF
TGCAGCGTTGAAGTGGCGGGCTCAAGCACTGAAGCTTTCTTT
>TRBJ1-5|-|-|TRBV27
CASSLYGGSSSNQPQHF
TGTGCCAGCAGTTTATACGGGGGTTCGAGTAGCAATCAGCCCCAGCATTTT
>TRBJ2-3|-|TRBD1|TRBV2
CASKFGQGTDTQYF
TGTGCCAGCAAATTCGGACAGGGCACAGATACGCAGTATTTT
>TRBJ1-5|-|-|TRBV27
CARGGPRRCSNQPQHF
TGTGCCAGGGGGGGGCCTCGCCGATGTAGCAATCAGCCCCAGCATTTT
>TRBJ2-3|-|-|TRBV9
CASSYSGSPTDTQYF
TGTGCCAGCAGCTATTCGGGGTCTCCCACAGATACGCAGTATTTT
>TRBJ1-2|few|-|TRBV15
CATSGEGYGYTF
TGTGCCACCAGCGGAGAGGGTTATGGCTACACCTTC
>TRBJ1-2|-|-|TRBV7-9
CASSWGSGTDNYGYTF
TGTGCCAGCAGCTGGGGCTCCGGGACCGATAACTATGGCTACACCTTC
>TRBJ2-1|once|TRBD1|TRBV15
CATSKPGTGVNEQFF
TGTGCCACCAGCAAACCAGGGACAGGGGTGAATGAGCAGTTCTTC
>TRBJ1-6|-|-|TRBV30
CAWNWGGNSPLHF
TGTGCCTGGAATTGGGGGGGTAATTCACCCCTCCACTTT
>TRBJ2-5|-|-|TRBV18
CASSPVQETQYF
TGTGCCAGCTCACCCGTACAAGAGACCCAGTACTTC
>TRBJ2-7|-|-|TRBV11-3
CASSQHSGEQYF
TGTGCCAGCAGCCAACACAGCGGCGAGCAGTACTTC
>TRBJ1-2|-|TRBD1|TRBV5-4
CATTKGDRGLDYGYTF
TGTGCCACTACCAAAGGGGACAGGGGTCTTGATTATGGCTACACCTTC
>TRBJ2-3|-|-|TRBV9
CASSVRERPDTQYF
TGTGCCAGCAGCGTCCGGGAGAGGCCAGATACGCAGTATTTT
>TRBJ1-5|-|TRBD1|TRBV28
CASRRVWTGGYQPQHF
TGTGCCAGCAGGCGCGTCTGGACAGGGGGCTATCAGCCCCAGCATTTT
>TRBJ1-2|-|-|TRBV5-1
CASSSVGPTSNYGYTF
TGCGCCAGCAGCTCAGTGGGACCTACATCCAACTATGGCTACACCTTC
>TRBJ2-3|-|TRBD2|TRBV11-3
CASSRSGTSGSTDTQYF
TGTGCCAGCAGCCGTTCCGGGACTAGCGGATCCACAGATACGCAGTATTTT
>TRBJ1-4|-|-|TRBV7-2
CASSEEVTARAGNEKLFF
TGTGCCAGCAGCGAAGAGGTTACGGCTAGGGCTGGAAATGAAAAACTGTTTTTT
>TRBJ1-1|few|-|TRBV29-1
CSVEGGGTEAFF
TGCAGCGTTGAAGGTGGAGGCACTGAAGCTTTCTTT
>TRBJ1-1|-|-|TRBV19
CASSTGAQAFF
TGTGCCAGTAGTACCGGGGCTCAAGCTTTCTTT
>TRBJ1-5|-|-|TRBV5-1
CASRWTIDQPQHF
TGCGCCAGCAGATGGACCATAGATCAGCCCCAGCATTTT
>TRBJ2-7|-|TRBD2|TRBV11-2
CASSLVVAGIYEQYF
TGTGCCAGCAGCTTAGTGGTAGCGGGTATATACGAGCAGTACTTC
>TRBJ1-1|once|-|TRBV7-2
CASSTGPNTEAFF
TGTGCCAGCAGTACAGGACCGAACACTGAAGCTTTCTTT
>TRBJ1-5|-|-|TRBV5-3
CARRYPGRQPQHF
TGTGCCAGAAGATACCCAGGGCGGCAGCCCCAGCATTTT
>TRBJ2-1|-|-|TRBV7-2
CASSLGIHNEQFF
TGTGCCAGCAGCTTAGGGATACACAATGAGCAGTTCTTC
>TRBJ1-2|-|-|TRBV6-5
CASSYYLRGAYGYTF
TGTGCCAGCAGTTACTATCTGCGCGGGGCCTATGGCTACACCTTC
>TRBJ2-1|-|-|TRBV29-1
CSVEDTGHNEQFF
TGCAGCGTCGAAGACACAGGACACAATGAGCAGTTCTTC
>TRBJ2-2|-|TRBD2|TRBV5-1
CASSHPSGTGELFF
TGCGCCAGCAGCCATCCTAGCGGGACCGGGGAGCTGTTTTTT
>TRBJ1-5|-|TRBD1|TRBV5-1
CASSTGTVPNQPQHF
TGCGCCAGCAGCACCGGGACAGTTCCTAATCAGCCCCAGCATTTT
>TRBJ2-7|-|TRBD2|TRBV28
CASSGGSSGRAEYF
TGTGCCAGCAGCGGGGGGTCTAGCGGGAGGGCCGAGTACTTC
>TRBJ2-7|once|TRBD1|TRBV7-2
CASSLDRGETYEQYF
TGTGCCAGCAGCTTAGACAGGGGGGAAACCTACGAGCAGTACTTC
>TRBJ2-7|-|-|TRBV28
CASGEVYEQYF
TGTGCCAGCGGGGAGGTCTACGAGCAGTACTTC
>TRBJ2-1|-|-|TRBV14
CASSQAGWNEQFF
TGTGCCAGCAGCCAAGCGGGATGGAATGAGCAGTTCTTC
>TRBJ2-7|-|TRBD1|TRBV19
CASSIEGTGSDEQYF
TGTGCCAGTAGTATTGAGGGGACAGGGAGTGACGAGCAGTACTTC
>TRBJ1-1|-|-|TRBV19
CASSPRGGWSTEAFF
TGTGCCAGTAGTCCTCGAGGAGGGTGGAGCACTGAAGCTTTCTTT
>TRBJ2-2|-|TRBD2|TRBV18
CASSPALAGFTGELFF
TGTGCCAGCTCACCGGCGCTAGCGGGATTCACCGGGGAGCTGTTTTTT
>TRBJ2-7|-|TRBD2|TRBV9
CASSPWGVTSGSTYEQYF
TGTGCCAGCAGCCCCTGGGGGGTCACTAGCGGGTCGACCTACGAGCAGTACTTC
>TRBJ1-1|once|TRBD1|TRBV5-1
CASSLGQGAYTEAFF
TGCGCCAGCAGCTTGGGTCAGGGGGCCTACACTGAAGCTTTCTTT
>TRBJ1-5|-|TRBD1|TRBV2
CASSEEAGGNQPQHF
TGTGCCAGCAGTGAAGAGGCAGGGGGTAACCAGCCCCAGCATTTT
>TRBJ2-1|once|-|TRBV28
CASSLIGVYNEQFF
TGTGCCAGCAGTTTAATCGGGGTCTACAATGAGCAGTTCTTC
>TRBJ2-1|-|TRBD2|TRBV7-3
CATLSGRNYNEQFF
TGTGCCACCTTAAGCGGGAGAAACTACAATGAGCAGTTCTTC
>TRBJ2-1|-|TRBD2|TRBV5-1
CASSILAGQTYNEQFF
TGCGCCAGCAGTATTCTAGCGGGGCAAACCTACAATGAGCAGTTCTTC
>TRBJ1-2|-|-|TRBV15
CATSRDSGGNYGYTF
TGTGCCACCAGCAGAGATAGCGGCGGAAACTATGGCTACACCTTC
>TRBJ2-1|-|-|TRBV7-3
CASSSPGGALRYEQFF
TGTGCCAGCAGCTCACCTGGGGGCGCCCTTAGGTATGAGCAGTTCTTC
>TRBJ2-2|-|TRBD1|TRBV6-6
CASSPGGWAHTGELFF
TGTGCCAGCAGTCCAGGGGGCTGGGCACACACCGGGGAGCTGTTTTTT
>TRBJ1-4|-|TRBD1|TRBV4-1
CASSQEGTGGVEKLFF
TGCGCCAGCAGCCAAGAAGGGACAGGGGGAGTAGAAAAACTGTTTTTT
>TRBJ2-1|-|TRBD2|TRBV9
CASSRTSDAYNEQFF
TGTGCCAGCAGCCGAACTAGCGACGCCTACAATGAGCAGTTCTTC